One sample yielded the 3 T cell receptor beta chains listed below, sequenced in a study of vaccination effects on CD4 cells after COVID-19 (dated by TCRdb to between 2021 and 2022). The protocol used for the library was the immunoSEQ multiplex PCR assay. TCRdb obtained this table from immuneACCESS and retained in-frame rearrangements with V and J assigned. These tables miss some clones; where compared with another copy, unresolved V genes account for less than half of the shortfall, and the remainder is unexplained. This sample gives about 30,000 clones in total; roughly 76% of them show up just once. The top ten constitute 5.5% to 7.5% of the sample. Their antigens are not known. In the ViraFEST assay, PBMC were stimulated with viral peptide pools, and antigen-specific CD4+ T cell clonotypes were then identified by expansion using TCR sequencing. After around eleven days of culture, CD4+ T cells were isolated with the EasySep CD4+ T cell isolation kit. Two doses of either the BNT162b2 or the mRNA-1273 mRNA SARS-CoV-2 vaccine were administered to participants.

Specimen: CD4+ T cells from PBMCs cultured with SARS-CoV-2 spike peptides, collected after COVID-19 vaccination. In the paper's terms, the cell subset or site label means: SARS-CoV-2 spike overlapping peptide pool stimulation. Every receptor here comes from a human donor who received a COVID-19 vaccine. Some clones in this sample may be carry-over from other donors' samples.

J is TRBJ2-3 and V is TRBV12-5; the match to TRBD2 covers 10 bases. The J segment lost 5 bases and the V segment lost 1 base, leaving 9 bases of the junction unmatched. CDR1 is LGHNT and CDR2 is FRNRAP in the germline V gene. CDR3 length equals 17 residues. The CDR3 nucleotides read TGTGCTAGTGGTTTGGGGTGGAGCGGGGGGGCAGGAGATACGCAGTATTTT. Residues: CASGLGWSGGAGDTQYF.

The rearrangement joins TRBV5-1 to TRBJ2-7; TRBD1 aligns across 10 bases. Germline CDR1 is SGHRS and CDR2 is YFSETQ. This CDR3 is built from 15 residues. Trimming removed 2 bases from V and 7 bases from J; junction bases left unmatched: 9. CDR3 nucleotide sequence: TGCGCCAGCAGCTTCGGGACAGGGGACAGAGGAGAGCAGTACGTC. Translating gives CASSFGTGDRGEQYV.

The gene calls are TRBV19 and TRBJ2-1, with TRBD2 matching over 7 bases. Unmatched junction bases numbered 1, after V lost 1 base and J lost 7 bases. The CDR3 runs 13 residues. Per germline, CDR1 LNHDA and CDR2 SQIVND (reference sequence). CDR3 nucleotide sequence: TGTGCCAGTAGTATAGGGGGGGGGAATGAGCAGTTCTTC. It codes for CASSIGGGNEQFF.